This T cell receptor beta chain was sequenced for a study of identical twins. Broader study findings: Weaker excess twin sharing was observed in beta out-of-frame sequences. The study reached conclusions through statistical analysis that was cross-sectional, not following the same donors. Monozygotic twin pairs showed more out-of-frame TCR alpha sharing than models estimated.

TCRdb recomputed calls from the 5' RACE reads with MiXCR, one row per CDR3 protein. This table holds 400,000 to 600,000 distinct CDR3 sequences, about a fifth found once. The germline gives CDR1 SGHAT, CDR2 FQNNGV. V shed 3 bases and J shed 6 bases, with 9 bases lying between them. CDR3 length equals 12 residues. There were only healthy Caucasians among the donors. A word on this clonotype: What it recognizes is unknown.

This sample also appeared in a second study, on yellow fever vaccine responses in identical twins.

The receptor's source is a woman aged 18-30 years in good health. The sample was CD4+ T cells sorted from blood. V usage is TRBV11-2 and J usage is TRBJ2-7; TRBD1 is a possible D gene (6 bases). As DNA, the CDR3 is TGTGCCAGCAGCTTCCTCAGGGGCGAGCAGTACGTC. Its protein product is CASSFLRGEQYV.